A selection of T cell receptor beta chains follows, all from one sample in a study of cytomegalovirus exposure and HLA in healthy donors. Profiling relied on immunoSEQ multiplex PCR, and the TCRdb table lists in-frame clones only, not all of them. The sample shows about 130,000 clones, more than 80% of them seen only once. Input material: PBMCs. The source is a man aged 25 to 40 in good health and CMV-seropositive. The CDR3 runs from the conserved cysteine through the conserved F or W. Fields, in order: V gene, clone size, J gene, D gene, CDR3 DNA, CDR3 protein. D genes are given only for firm matches. Not every row has a clone size; where given, it reads once, few, many or a size class.

V: TRBV4-1; size: NA; J: TRBJ2-7; D: NA; DNA: TGCGCCAGCAGCCCGACGGGGGACGAGCAGTACTTC; CDR3: CASSPTGDEQYF
V: TRBV28; size: NA; J: TRBJ1-1; D: TRBD1; DNA: TGTGCCAGCAGTCAACAGGGGACTGAAGCTTTCTTT; CDR3: CASSQQGTEAFF
V: TRBV6-4; size: NA; J: TRBJ2-7; D: NA; DNA: TGTGCCAGCAGTGACTCGATGGCAACCGAGCAGTACTTC; CDR3: CASSDSMATEQYF
V: TRBV19; size: few; J: TRBJ1-5; D: NA; DNA: TGTGCCAGCAGTACCGTCGGGGGGCCGAGGGATCAGCCCCAGCATTTT; CDR3: CASSTVGGPRDQPQHF
V: TRBV18; size: NA; J: TRBJ2-5; D: TRBD1; DNA: TGTGCCAGCTCACCGCCCGGGACAGGCCAAGAGACCCAGTACTTC; CDR3: CASSPPGTGQETQYF
V: TRBV10-3; size: NA; J: TRBJ1-2; D: TRBD1; DNA: TGTGCCATCAGTGTCGGGACAGGGTATGGCTACACCTTC; CDR3: CAISVGTGYGYTF
V: TRBV7-9; size: NA; J: TRBJ1-2; D: NA; DNA: TGTTCCAGCAGCTTAGTTTCCCAGGGCGGCTATGGCTACACCTTC; CDR3: CSSSLVSQGGYGYTF
V: TRBV6-5; size: NA; J: TRBJ1-5; D: NA; DNA: TGTGCCAGCAGTGATGACACCAATCAGCCCCAGCATTTT; CDR3: CASSDDTNQPQHF
V: TRBV6-6; size: few; J: TRBJ2-7; D: TRBD2; DNA: TGTGCCAGCAGTTATAGGCGGGGGGGCTACGAGCAGTACTTC; CDR3: CASSYRRGGYEQYF
V: TRBV10-3; size: NA; J: TRBJ2-1; D: NA; DNA: TGTGCCATCAGTGAGTCTAGGGGGCAGTTCTTC; CDR3: CAISESRGQFF
V: TRBV4-1; size: NA; J: TRBJ2-6; D: NA; DNA: TGCGCCAGCAGCCCCGGCCTGACTTTC; CDR3: CASSPGLTF
V: TRBV5-1; size: once; J: TRBJ2-1; D: TRBD2; DNA: TGCGCCAGCAGCTCGCTAGCGGACTCCTACAATGAGCAGTTCTTC; CDR3: CASSSLADSYNEQFF
V: TRBV5-1; size: NA; J: TRBJ1-1; D: NA; DNA: TGCGCCAGCAGCTTGCCGCAGGGTTTCCGAATGAACACTGAAGCTTTCTTT; CDR3: CASSLPQGFRMNTEAFF
V: TRBV11-2; size: NA; J: TRBJ2-7; D: NA; DNA: TGTGCCAGCAGCCCATCGACAGCCTACGAGCAGTACTTC; CDR3: CASSPSTAYEQYF